What follows are 15 T cell receptor beta chains derived from one specimen sequenced in a study of vaccination and CD4 T cells after COVID-19. These receptors lack a known antigen. Treatment denoted: approximately 9-day PBMC culture with coronavirus spike peptide pools or control peptides (ViraFEST assay). The Oncomine TCR Beta short-read assay was applied to DNA of cultured CD4+ T cells. TCRdb redid the calling of the PCR reads with MiXCR, one entry per CDR3 protein. The sample includes approximately 16,000 distinct CDR3 sequences, approximately 50% of them seen just once. Sequencing was done on a sample of CD4+ T cells from blood, cultured in vitro. The receptors here all came from a human donor who had recovered from COVID-19.

This clonotype showed up just once. This sequence joins TRBV11-3 and TRBJ2-1, with D perhaps matching TRBD1 (6 bases). The germline V and J ends were trimmed by 5 bases and 5 bases, with 13 bases remaining between them. The germline V gene has CDR1 SGHNT and CDR2 YENEEA. CDR3 length equals 14 residues. The CDR3 nucleotides are TGTGCCAGCAGCATTGACAGGAACAACAATGAGCAGTTCTTC. It codes for CASSIDRNNNEQFF.

The chain carries TRBV27 and TRBJ2-1; D perhaps matches TRBD1 (5 bases). CDR1 is MNHEY, CDR2 SMNVEV, per germline (reference sequence). The CDR3 loop spans 15 amino acids. Trimming stripped 6 bases from V and 0 bases from J, with 12 bases between. CDR3 amino acids: CASSRRQTSYNEQFF. The CDR3 DNA reads as TGTGCCAGCAGCCGGAGACAGACCTCCTACAATGAGCAGTTCTTC.

This clonotype appeared a few times. This chain connects TRBV2 to TRBJ2-5; 8 bases align to TRBD2. The CDR3 contains 15 residues. Germline-derived CDR1 and CDR2 are SNHLY and FYNNEI. V was pared by 7 bases and J by 2 bases, with 9 bases of the junction left unmatched. The CDR3 DNA sequence: TGTGCCAGCACATCCCAAGGGACTAGTCAAGAGACCCAGTACTTC. It yields the protein CASTSQGTSQETQYF.

In this sample, this clonotype turned up once. This sequence joins TRBV20-1 and TRBJ2-7; D might be TRBD1 (5 bases). The CDR3 runs 12 residues. Per the germline V gene, CDR1 is DFQATT and CDR2 is SNEGSKA (reference sequence). V lost 2 bases to trimming and J lost 8 bases, with 13 bases between them. CDR3 nucleotides: TGCAGTGCTAGACAGGGATTAGCCCAGCAGTACTTC. It translates to CSARQGLAQQYF.

This CDR3 reads CSVLQGSTEAFF. CDR3 nucleotides: TGCAGTGTTCTACAGGGATCCACTGAAGCTTTCTTT. J is TRBJ1-1 and V is TRBV20-1, with D possibly matching TRBD1 (6 bases). The CDR3 runs to 12 residues. CDR1 is DFQATT and CDR2 is SNEGSKA in the germline V gene (reference sequence). With 7 bases removed from V and 4 bases from J, the gap between germline ends came to 13 bases.

This clonotype was found a few times. The V call is TRBV20-1, the J call TRBJ1-6; perhaps TRBD1 as D (5 bases). With 0 bases removed from V and 7 bases from J, the gap between germline ends came to 13 bases. Germline V gene lookup returns CDR1 DFQATT and CDR2 SNEGSKA (reference sequence). This CDR3 has 15 residues. CDR3: CSAREGQGGNSPLHF. The CDR3 DNA sequence: TGCAGTGCTAGAGAGGGGCAGGGTGGCAATTCACCCCTCCACTTT.

The V and J genes are TRBV12-3 or TRBV12-4 and TRBJ2-2, with 7 bases that match TRBD2. The CDR3 runs 16 residues. V was pared by 5 bases and J by 1 base, with 7 bases of the junction left unmatched. CDR3 sequence reads: CASSGRGGRNTGELFF. The CDR3 DNA sequence: TGTGCCAGCAGTGGGCGGGGCGGGAGGAACACCGGGGAGCTGTTTTTT.

This clonotype occurred a few times. This chain links TRBV6-1 with TRBJ2-1; D not certain. The CDR3 length is 14 residues. The germline gives CDR1 MNHNS, CDR2 SASEGT. V was cut by 6 bases and J by 5 bases, with 14 bases left in between. The CDR3 DNA reads TGTGCCAGCAGGGCCTTAGGGCCTAACAATGAGCAGTTCTTC. This codes for CASRALGPNNEQFF.

The chain is built from TRBV7-2 and TRBJ1-1; D is ambiguous. The germline CDR1 and CDR2 sequences are SGHTA and FQGNSA. The V end lost 7 bases, the J end lost 1 base, and 13 bases lay between the germline ends. The CDR3 extends over 14 amino acids. CDR3 sequence reads: CASNPGVANTEAFF. CDR3 bases: TGTGCCAGCAACCCGGGCGTCGCGAACACTGAAGCTTTCTTT. Based on the CDR3 plus reference TRBV7-2 and TRBJ1-1, the full variable domain is GAGVSQSPSNKVTEKGKDVELRCDPISGHTALYWYRQSLGQGLEFLIYFQGNSAPDKSGLPSDRFSAERTGGSVSTLTIQRTQQEDSAVYLCASNPGVANTEAFFGQGTRLTVV.

This chain connects TRBV7-9 to TRBJ2-5; tentatively, D is TRBD2 (6 bases). Germline V gene data show CDR1 as SEHNR and CDR2 as FQNEAQ (reference sequence). The CDR3 loop spans 13 amino acids. V was shortened by 1 base and J by 5 bases, with 8 bases between the two germline ends. In nucleotides, the CDR3 is TGTGCCAGCAGCTTAGTTGGGGGGGAGACCCAGTACTTC. This codes for CASSLVGGETQYF.

This chain connects TRBV5-8 to TRBJ2-5, with a possible D match to TRBD2 (5 bases). Per germline, CDR1 SGHTS and CDR2 YDEGEE. Trimming took off 7 bases at V and 7 bases at J, with 8 bases between the two ends. The CDR3 has 10 residues. DNA for the CDR3: TGTGCCAGCTTAGGGAGGACCCAGTACTTC. This translates into CASLGRTQYF. Together with reference TRBV5-8 and TRBJ2-5, the CDR3 gives the full variable domain: EAGVTQSPTHLIKTRGQQATLRCSPISGHTSVYWYQQALGLGLQFLLWYDEGEERNRGNFPPRFSGRQFPNYSSELNVNALELEDSALYLCASLGRTQYFGPGTRLLVL.

The rearrangement uses TRBV5-1 and TRBJ2-2, with TRBD1 as a possible D gene (7 bases). Germline V gives CDR1 SGHRS, CDR2 YFSETQ. Trimming cost V 4 bases and J 7 bases, with 17 bases left between them. The CDR3 covers 15 residues. CDR3 sequence: CASSQLTGEVGELFF. The CDR3 DNA sequence: TGCGCCAGCAGCCAACTTACAGGGGAGGTCGGGGAGCTGTTTTTT.

This clonotype showed up just a few times. The chain links TRBV7-2 to TRBJ2-7; unclear D gene. This CDR3 has 13 amino acids. Between the trimmed V and J ends, which lost 3 bases and 6 bases, there was a span of 12 bases. The germline CDR1 and CDR2 sequences are SGHTA and FQGNSA. The CDR3 protein is CASSFRTPREQYF. Here the CDR3 DNA reads TGTGCCAGCAGCTTTAGAACCCCCCGCGAGCAGTACTTC.

This clonotype was seen a handful of times. The V call is TRBV7-2, the J call TRBJ2-1; D is possibly TRBD2 (5 bases). The CDR3 spans 15 residues. Trimming took off 0 bases at V and 0 bases at J, with 6 bases between the two ends. The germline V gene has CDR1 SGHTA and CDR2 FQGNSA. In DNA form, the CDR3 reads TGTGCCAGCAGCTTAGCGGGAGTCTCCTACAATGAGCAGTTCTTC. This gives the protein CASSLAGVSYNEQFF.

This clonotype was found a few times. The chain uses TRBV27 and TRBJ1-6; TRBD1 is a possible D gene (5 bases). The germline V and J ends were trimmed by 5 bases and 7 bases, with 24 bases remaining between them. The CDR3 extends over 18 amino acids. The germline V gene has CDR1 MNHEY and CDR2 SMNVEV (reference sequence). The CDR3 DNA reads as TGTGCCAGCAGTCCAACTCTATCGGGAAACCGGGGGAATTCACCCCTCCACTTT. Amino acids: CASSPTLSGNRGNSPLHF.